The 18 T cell receptor beta chains in this list originate from one sample, sequenced in a study of blood T cell repertoires in COVID-19. This table comes from immunoSEQ multiplex PCR, and its TCRdb copy is limited to in-frame clones, with some not included. The sample includes approximately 30,000 clones, 91% of them seen just once. Material for sequencing was peripheral blood. The source is a human donor in a cohort sampled during active COVID-19.

The chain is built from TRBV6-5 and TRBJ2-1; TRBD2 matches at 15 bases. Germline lookup yields CDR1 MNHEY and CDR2 SVGAGI. V lost 4 bases, J lost 8 bases, and 6 bases stayed unmatched. The CDR3 totals 16 residues. The CDR3 DNA is TGTGCCAGCAGTTCGGGACTAGCGGGAGGTGTCGATGAGCAGTTCTTC. Protein sequence: CASSSGLAGGVDEQFF.

The chain combines TRBV10-3 with TRBJ2-1, with TRBD1 matching over 7 bases. Per germline, CDR1 ENHRY and CDR2 SYGVKD. The junction had 10 bases not matched to a gene; V was cut back by 6 bases and J by 5 bases. The CDR3 consists of 15 residues. The CDR3 here is CAISRGQSLDNEQFF. CDR3 in DNA: TGTGCCATCAGCCGGGGACAGAGTTTAGACAATGAGCAGTTCTTC.

This CDR3 is CASSPTTDRVPIYGYTF. The CDR3 nucleotides are TGTGCCAGCAGCCCTACCACCGACAGGGTTCCGATCTATGGCTACACCTTC. The rearrangement joins TRBV3-1 (or the pseudogene TRBV3-2) to TRBJ1-2; 7 nucleotides match TRBD1. Germline V gives CDR1 LGHDT, CDR2 YNNKEL (reference sequence). Trimming took 4 bases from V and 4 from J; bases not matched to a gene: 15. There are 17 residues in the CDR3.

V gene TRBV19 combines with J gene TRBJ1-2; 7 bases agree with TRBD1. CDR3 length equals 16 residues. CDR1 and CDR2 (germline): LNHDA, SQIVND (reference sequence). V gave up 6 bases and J gave up 0 bases; unmatched junction bases: 10. The CDR3 bases are TGTGCCAGTAGGGAACAGGGGCGACTTACTAACTATGGCTACACCTTC. Amino acids: CASREQGRLTNYGYTF.

The gene calls are TRBV30 and TRBJ1-4; TRBD1 aligns across 7 bases. Per the germline V gene, CDR1 is GTSNPN and CDR2 is SVGIG (reference sequence). Trimming took 8 bases from V and 7 from J; bases not matched to a gene: 4. The CDR3 loop spans 11 amino acids. Here the CDR3 reads CARGQAEKLFF. The CDR3 DNA follows: TGTGCCCGAGGACAGGCTGAAAAACTGTTTTTT.

This chain connects TRBV19 to TRBJ2-6, with a weak D call TRBD1 (6 bases). This CDR3 is built from 13 residues. Germline loops: CDR1 LNHDA, CDR2 SQIVND (reference sequence). Trimming left V 10 bases short and J 1 base short, with 8 bases between. CDR3 nucleotide sequence: TGTGCCACAGACAGGTCTGGGGCCAACGTCCTGACTTTC. It translates to CATDRSGANVLTF.

This clone was counted a few times. The chain links TRBV7-2 to TRBJ1-5; D not resolved. The germline V gene has CDR1 SGHTA and CDR2 FQGNSA. Trimming removed 5 bases from V and 0 bases from J, with 5 bases in between. The CDR3 is made up of 13 amino acids. DNA for the CDR3: TGTGCCAGCAGCCCCTTTAGCAATCAGCCCCAGCATTTT. As protein: CASSPFSNQPQHF.

This chain connects TRBV6-2 or TRBV6-3 to TRBJ2-7; the match to TRBD2 covers 11 bases. Germline lookup yields CDR1 MNHEY and CDR2 SVGEGT. The length of the CDR3 is 15 residues. J was trimmed by 1 base and V by 6 bases; bases with no gene match: 5. CDR3 nucleotides: TGTGCCAGCAGCCCGGGACTAGCGGCATCCTACGAGCAGTACGTC. It codes for CASSPGLAASYEQYV.

The chain joins TRBV12-3 or TRBV12-4 to TRBJ2-3, with TRBD1 as a possible D gene (6 bases). This CDR3 comprises 11 residues. V was trimmed by 6 bases and J by 8 bases, leaving 9 bases between them. DNA of the CDR3: TGTGCCAGCAGCCAGGACAGTACGCAGTATTTT. It yields the protein CASSQDSTQYF.

This chain links TRBV7-8 with TRBJ1-1; TRBD1 agrees at 7 bases. Germline V gene sequence: CDR1 SGHVS, CDR2 FQNEAQ. The CDR3 is 14 residues long. J gave up 0 bases and V 4 bases, and 2 bases lay outside the gene matches. CDR3 sequence: CASSWDRLNTEAFF. Written as DNA, the CDR3 is TGTGCCAGCAGCTGGGACAGATTGAACACTGAAGCTTTCTTT.

The chain recombines TRBV2 with TRBJ2-1, with TRBD2 identical over 14 bases. Trimming took 1 base from V and 0 from J; bases not matched to a gene: 17. Germline V gene lookup returns CDR1 SNHLY and CDR2 FYNNEI. This CDR3 is 23 amino acids long. CDR3 residues: CASSEGGGRTSGGPVSSYNEQFF. As DNA, the CDR3 is TGTGCCAGCAGTGAAGGAGGAGGGAGGACTAGCGGGGGGCCCGTCAGCTCCTACAATGAGCAGTTCTTC.

The CDR3 nucleotides are TGTGCCAGCTCGGGACTGCTTAATGAAAAACTGTTTTTT. This encodes CASSGLLNEKLFF. The chain recombines TRBV18 with TRBJ1-4, with D possibly matching TRBD1 (5 bases). V lost 6 bases, J lost 4 bases, and 9 bases lay in between. The CDR3 extends over 13 amino acids. CDR1 is KGHSH and CDR2 is LQKENI in the germline V gene.

This clone appeared a few times. CDR3 sequence (DNA): TGTGCCAGCAGCCGGACAGGACAATCCTACGAGCAGTACGTC. Protein: CASSRTGQSYEQYV. V gene TRBV28 combines with J gene TRBJ2-7, with 7 positions matching TRBD1. The CDR3 is made up of 14 amino acids. CDR1 and CDR2 from the germline V gene are MDHEN and SYDVKM. The V gene end was trimmed by 6 bases and the J gene end by 1 base; junction bases not matched to a gene: 6.

This clone was observed a single time. CDR3 nucleotide sequence: TGTGCCAGCAGCTCAGTAGCGGCGAACACCGGGGAGCTGTTTTTT. It encodes CASSSVAANTGELFF. The V call is TRBV7-2, the J call TRBJ2-2, with D possibly being TRBD2 (6 bases). Germline V gene sequence: CDR1 SGHTA, CDR2 FQGNSA. V lost 4 bases and J lost 0, with 9 bases in between. This CDR3 is built from 15 residues.

The chain employs TRBV24-1 and TRBJ2-3; TRBD2 matches at 11 bases. V lost 4 bases, J lost 4 bases, and 6 bases stayed unmatched. The V gene's germline CDR1 is KGHDR and CDR2 SFDVKD. This CDR3 has 16 residues. CDR3 sequence: CATSDPSGRTADTQYF. CDR3 sequence (DNA): TGTGCCACCAGTGACCCTAGCGGGAGGACGGCAGATACGCAGTATTTT.

This clone was seen only once. The chain is built from TRBV30 and TRBJ1-2, with TRBD1 identical over 8 bases. The germline gives CDR1 GTSNPN, CDR2 SVGIG (reference sequence). Losses at the gene ends were 7 bases for V and 13 bases for J; bases not matched to a gene: 14. The CDR3 has 12 residues. The CDR3 reads CASIPQDRVSTF. DNA of the CDR3: TGTGCCTCGATCCCGCAGGACAGGGTTTCCACCTTC.

The chain has TRBV30 and TRBJ1-1, with D hard to call. Germline-derived CDR1 and CDR2 are GTSNPN and SVGIG (reference sequence). This CDR3 comprises 12 residues. V dropped 1 base and J dropped 10 bases, with 13 bases sitting between them. The CDR3 here is CAWSGATERAFF. CDR3 in DNA: TGTGCCTGGAGTGGTGCCACAGAGAGAGCTTTCTTT.

The chain recombines TRBV5-1 with TRBJ1-3; maybe TRBD1 (6 bases). Germline V gene data show CDR1 as SGHRS and CDR2 as YFSETQ. Trimming stripped 2 bases from V and 4 bases from J, with 10 bases between. The CDR3 has 14 amino acids. The CDR3 DNA reads TGCGCCAGCAGCTTACAGGGTTCAGGAAACACCATATATTTT. It encodes CASSLQGSGNTIYF.